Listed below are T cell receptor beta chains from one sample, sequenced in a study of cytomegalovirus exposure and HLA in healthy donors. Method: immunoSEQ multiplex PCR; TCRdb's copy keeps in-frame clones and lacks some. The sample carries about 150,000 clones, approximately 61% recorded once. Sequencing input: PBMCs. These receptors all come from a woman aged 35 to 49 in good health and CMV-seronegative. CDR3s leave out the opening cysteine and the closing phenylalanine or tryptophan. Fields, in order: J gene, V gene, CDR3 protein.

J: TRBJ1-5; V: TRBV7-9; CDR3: ASSLGRTGGDQPQH
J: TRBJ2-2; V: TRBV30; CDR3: AWTFQVNTGELF
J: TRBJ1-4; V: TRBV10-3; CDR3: AIAGRLNEKLF
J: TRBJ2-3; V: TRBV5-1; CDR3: ASSSGQGFTDTQY
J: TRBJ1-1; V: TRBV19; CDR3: ASSRPSGTGWHGTEAF
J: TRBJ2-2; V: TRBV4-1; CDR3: ASSQELGGETGELF
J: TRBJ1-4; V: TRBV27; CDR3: ASSSFTGIDNEKLF
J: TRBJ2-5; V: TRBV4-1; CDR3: ASSQSELDSEETQY
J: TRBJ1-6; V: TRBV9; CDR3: ASSVGTLNNSPLH
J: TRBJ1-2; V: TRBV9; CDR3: ASSPGQGNYGYT
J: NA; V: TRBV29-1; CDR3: SVTDREPYEQY
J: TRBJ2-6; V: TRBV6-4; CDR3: ASTRGRDRGPGANVLT
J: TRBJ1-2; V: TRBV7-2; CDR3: ASSSRTGDNYGYT
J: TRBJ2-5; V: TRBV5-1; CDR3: ASSLEKREETQY
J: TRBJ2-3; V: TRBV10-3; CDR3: AISEVGGTATDTQY
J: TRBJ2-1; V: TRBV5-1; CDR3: ASSSDRGLYNEQF
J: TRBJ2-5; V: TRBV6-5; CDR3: ASGEWGGVETQY
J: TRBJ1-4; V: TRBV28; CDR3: ASSLSLTGEREKLF
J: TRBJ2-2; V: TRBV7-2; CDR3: ASSLVALTGELF
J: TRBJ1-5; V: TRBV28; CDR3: ASSSSGQPQH
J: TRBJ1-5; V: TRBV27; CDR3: ASSPRTGVNQPQH
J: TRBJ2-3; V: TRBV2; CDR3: ASSEQGGPDTQY
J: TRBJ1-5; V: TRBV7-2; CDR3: ASSIGHNSNQPQH
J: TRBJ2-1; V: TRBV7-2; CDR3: ASSSGLAGANEQF
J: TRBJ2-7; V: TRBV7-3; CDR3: ASSLERTASYEQY
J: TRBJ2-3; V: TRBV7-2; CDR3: ASSPSGRGRTDTQY
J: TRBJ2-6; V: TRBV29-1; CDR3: SVTDRGNSGANVLT
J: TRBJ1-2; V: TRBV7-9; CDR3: ASSLDRWKDYGYT
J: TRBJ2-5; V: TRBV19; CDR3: ASSIGAGRSSKTQY
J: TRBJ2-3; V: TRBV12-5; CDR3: ASGQGDRAQY
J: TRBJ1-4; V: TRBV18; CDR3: ASSQDRGATNEKLF
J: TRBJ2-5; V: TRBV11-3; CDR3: ASSLGAGQETQY
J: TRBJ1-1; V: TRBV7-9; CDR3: ASSFRKGAQKMGTEAF
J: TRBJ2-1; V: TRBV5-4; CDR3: ANSSTEANEQF
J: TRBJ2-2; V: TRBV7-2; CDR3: ASSLRVLAGAGELF
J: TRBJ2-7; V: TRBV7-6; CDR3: ASSPGRLGQGLSYEQY
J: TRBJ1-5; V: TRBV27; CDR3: ASSLGGQGNNQPQH
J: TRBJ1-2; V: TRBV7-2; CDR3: ASSLGQGASVGYT
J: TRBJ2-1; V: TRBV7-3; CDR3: ASSFLAGGQSEQF
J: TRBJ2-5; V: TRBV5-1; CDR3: ASSLLRGGQETQY
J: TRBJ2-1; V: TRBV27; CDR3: ASSPGTGNNEQF
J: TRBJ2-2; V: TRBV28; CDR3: ASSGGGAHTGELF
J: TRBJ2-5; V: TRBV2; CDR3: ASSDQQAQY
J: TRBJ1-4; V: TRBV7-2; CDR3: ASSLAPPGGGNEKLF
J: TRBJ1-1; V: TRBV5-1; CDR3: ASSGSGENTEAF
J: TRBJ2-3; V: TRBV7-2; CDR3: ATKGGSTDTQY
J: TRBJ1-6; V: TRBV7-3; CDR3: ASSLVGTVGSPLH
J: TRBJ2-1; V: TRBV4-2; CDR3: ASSPRAGSYNEQF
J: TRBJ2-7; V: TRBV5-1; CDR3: ASSLDGGPSYEQY
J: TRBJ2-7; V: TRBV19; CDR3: ASSARDRTYEQY
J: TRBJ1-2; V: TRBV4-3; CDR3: ASSQEHPQMRVGANYGYT
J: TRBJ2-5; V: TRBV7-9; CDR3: ASSLEGQRKD
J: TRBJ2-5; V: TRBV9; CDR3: ASSPRTGGASETQY
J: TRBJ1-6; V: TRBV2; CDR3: ASSGAGGTENSPLH
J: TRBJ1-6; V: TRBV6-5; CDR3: ASRVTGFWNSPLH
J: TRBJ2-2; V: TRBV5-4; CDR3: ASSHTGLRTGELF
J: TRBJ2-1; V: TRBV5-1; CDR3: ASSLVAGQGYNEQF
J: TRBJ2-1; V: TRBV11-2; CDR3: ASSSSRDEQF
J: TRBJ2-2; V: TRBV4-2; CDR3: ASSQEGARELF